What follows are 19 T cell receptor beta chains derived from one specimen sequenced in a study of monozygotic twins with inflammatory bowel disease (dated by TCRdb to the late 2010s). Library preparation employed 5' RACE. The sample was run on an Illumina HiSeq 2500. The reads, reprocessed by TCRdb, yield one row per CDR3 protein sequence and no DNA. The sample table includes approximately 300,000 distinct CDR3 sequences. Of the sample, over 5.5% falls within the top ten clones. The sample was blood. The receptor set was obtained from a human donor with ulcerative colitis or Crohn's disease, or a healthy co-twin of an affected twin (not recorded which).

J is TRBJ2-1 and V is TRBV28; TCRdb selects TRBD2, and the lack of DNA leaves this call unchecked. Germline loops: CDR1 MDHEN, CDR2 SYDVKM. This CDR3 comprises 20 residues. CDR3 sequence reads: CASSFFSGLAGITWVDEQFF.

This chain uses TRBV6-5 with TRBJ2-1. This CDR3 has 14 residues. Germline V lookup: CDR1 MNHEY, CDR2 SVGAGI. The CDR3 loop reads CASSYPGTENEQFF.

The genes are TRBV7-9 and TRBJ2-1. The CDR3 has 16 residues. Germline CDR1 SEHNR, CDR2 FQNEAQ (reference sequence). The CDR3 here is CASSVGTMSSYNEQFF. Full variable domain (outside the CDR3, taken from reference TRBV7-9 and TRBJ2-1): DTGVSQNPRHKITKRGQNVTFRCDPISEHNRLYWYRQTLGQGPEFLTYFQNEAQLEKSRLLSDRFSAERPKGSFSTLEIQRTEQGDSAMYLCASSVGTMSSYNEQFFGPGTRLTVL.

The chain carries TRBV7-9 and TRBJ2-7; the D gene TCRdb calls, TRBD1, cannot be checked with no DNA. Germline CDR1 reads SEHNR; CDR2 reads FQNEAQ (reference sequence). The length of the CDR3 is 16 residues. The CDR3 protein is CASSLEDGTDSYEQYF.

The chain is built from TRBV19 and TRBJ2-5; TCRdb outputs TRBD1, but without DNA this stays unchecked. Germline V gives CDR1 LNHDA, CDR2 SQIVND (reference sequence). The CDR3 spans 14 residues. CDR3 sequence reads: CASRTGTTDGAQYF.

The J gene is TRBJ2-1, the V gene TRBV5-6; TCRdb calls TRBD2, which cannot be checked without DNA. The CDR3 consists of 16 residues. CDR1 and CDR2 from the germline V gene are SGHDT and YYEEEE. This chain's CDR3 is CASSPNPGGLINEQFF.

This chain links TRBV6-5 with TRBJ1-1. There are 16 residues in the CDR3. Germline V CDR1 and CDR2: MNHEY, SVGAGI. The chain's CDR3 is CASSYPHQDLNTEAFF.

CDR3: CASTLQGASYEQYF. V and J are TRBV12-3 or TRBV12-4 and TRBJ2-7; with no DNA, the TCRdb D assignment of TRBD1 cannot be verified. The CDR3 is 14 amino acids.

The chain links TRBV20-1 to TRBJ2-1; TCRdb's D call of TRBD1 is untestable without DNA. This CDR3 spans 14 amino acids. Germline CDR1 reads DFQATT; CDR2 reads SNEGSKA (reference sequence). CDR3 residues: CSAGGQGANNEQFF.

V usage is TRBV2 and J usage is TRBJ2-1. The CDR3 has 13 residues. Germline CDR1 reads SNHLY; CDR2 reads FYNNEI. This chain's CDR3 is CASSEALRWEQFF.

CDR3: CASSQDTGVQETQYF. V and J are TRBV4-3 and TRBJ2-5. The CDR3 contains 15 residues. CDR1 is LGHNA and CDR2 is YSLEER in the germline V gene.

CDR3 sequence reads: CASSLDRGKGYTF. The rearrangement joins TRBV12-3 or TRBV12-4 to TRBJ1-2; lacking DNA, the TRBD1 call made by TCRdb goes unchecked. The CDR3 spans 13 residues.

J is TRBJ2-7 and V is TRBV12-3 or TRBV12-4. The CDR3 sequence is 13 residues long. CDR3: CASSSDTFYEQYF.

V and J are TRBV4-1 and TRBJ2-2; TCRdb reports TRBD2, a call that lacks DNA to check it against. CDR1 is MGHRA and CDR2 is YSYEKL in the germline V gene. The CDR3 spans 19 residues. CDR3 protein: CASSQKIGSGGAYTGELFF.

The chain employs TRBV20-1 and TRBJ2-6; the TCRdb D gene call, TRBD2, has no DNA to confirm it. CDR3 length: 17 residues. CDR1 and CDR2 from the germline V gene are DFQATT and SNEGSKA (reference sequence). The CDR3 loop is CSASPSGKYSGANVLTF.

J is TRBJ2-1 and V is TRBV5-1; TCRdb names TRBD2, which stays unverified in the absence of DNA. The CDR3 contains 16 residues. Germline V lookup: CDR1 SGHRS, CDR2 YFSETQ. CDR3 loop: CASSYVVGGGNNEQFF.

This sequence joins TRBV7-8 and TRBJ2-5. Germline V gene sequence: CDR1 SGHVS, CDR2 FQNEAQ. The CDR3 contains 13 residues. This chain's CDR3 is CASSLDRMETQYF.

This sequence joins TRBV5-4 and TRBJ1-6; the D gene TCRdb calls, TRBD1, cannot be checked with no DNA. CDR3 size: 14 residues. CDR1 is SGHNT, CDR2 YYREEE, per germline (reference sequence). CDR3 in amino acids: CASSLRDRGSPLHF.

This chain uses TRBV12-3 or TRBV12-4 with TRBJ1-1; TCRdb returns TRBD1, unconfirmable since there is no DNA. CDR3 length: 15 amino acids. CDR3 loop: CASSPEAGARREAFF.